These 27 T cell receptor beta chains share one sample of origin, sequenced in a study of Ad26.COV2.S vaccination and SARS-CoV-2 variants. Produced via immunoSEQ multiplex PCR; TCRdb's table is partial and in-frame only. The profile shows 300,000 to 350,000 clones, around nine tenths of them singletons. Described treatment: roughly 18 received Ad26.COV2.S at low or high dose, single or two shots; about 5 received placebo; per-sample allocation not given. Sampling happened 63 days after the first vaccine or placebo injection. Source: peripheral blood, taken in a trial of Ad26.COV2.S vaccine versus placebo. These receptors originate from a person aged 18 to 59 who received the Ad26.COV2.S COVID-19 vaccine or a placebo.

This chain uses TRBV30 with TRBJ1-1; TRBD1 is a possible D gene (5 bases). Germline CDR1 reads GTSNPN; CDR2 reads SVGIG (reference sequence). The CDR3 covers 11 residues. V lost 1 base to trimming and J lost 8 bases, with 8 bases between them. This CDR3 reads CAWSGDGEAFF. The DNA for the CDR3 is TGTGCCTGGAGTGGGGACGGAGAAGCTTTCTTT.

V is TRBV3-1 (or the pseudogene TRBV3-2) and J is TRBJ1-2, with D possibly matching TRBD1 (5 bases). The CDR3 loop spans 15 amino acids. V was trimmed by 4 bases and J by 4 bases, leaving 16 bases between them. Germline CDR1 reads LGHDT; CDR2 reads YNNKEL (reference sequence). CDR3 sequence: CASSPRSRDGYGYTF. The CDR3 nucleotides read TGTGCCAGCAGCCCAAGATCACGGGACGGCTATGGCTACACCTTC.

The rearrangement joins TRBV13 to TRBJ1-4, with 9 bases identical to TRBD1. CDR1 and CDR2 from the germline V gene are PRHDT and FYEKMQ (reference sequence). The junction had 6 bases not matched to a gene; V was cut back by 5 bases and J by 8 bases. The CDR3 is made up of 14 amino acids. In DNA form, the CDR3 reads TGTGCCAGCAGCCATAACAGGGGGCGGGAAAAACTGTTTTTT. Translating it yields CASSHNRGREKLFF.

The rearrangement joins TRBV19 to TRBJ1-5; unclear D gene. The CDR3 sequence is 14 residues long. CDR1 and CDR2 from the germline V gene are LNHDA and SQIVND (reference sequence). Deletions cut 3 bases from V and 1 base from J, with 7 bases between. CDR3 DNA sequence: TGTGCCAGTAGTATTTGGGGAAGCAATCAGCCCCAGCATTTT. This gives the protein CASSIWGSNQPQHF.

This clone has only a few counts. The J gene is TRBJ2-5, the V gene TRBV14; D tentatively fits TRBD1 or TRBD2 (7 bases each). The CDR3 has 15 amino acids. Germline CDR1 reads SGHDN; CDR2 reads FVKESK. Between the trimmed V and J ends, which lost 0 bases and 4 bases, there was a span of 12 bases. This CDR3 is CASSQEWEGAETQYF. In DNA, the CDR3 is TGTGCCAGCAGCCAAGAATGGGAGGGGGCAGAGACCCAGTACTTC. Supplemented by reference TRBV14 and TRBJ2-5, the full variable domain reads EAGVTQFPSHSVIEKGQTVTLRCDPISGHDNLYWYRRVMGKEIKFLLHFVKESKQDESGMPNNRFLAERTGGTYSTLKVQPAELEDSGVYFCASSQEWEGAETQYFGPGTRLLVL.

V and J are TRBV10-1 and TRBJ2-7; D not resolved. CDR1 is WNHNN, CDR2 SYGVQD, per germline (reference sequence). V dropped 2 bases and J dropped 6 bases, with 11 bases sitting between them. The CDR3 spans 13 residues. CDR3 in DNA: TGCGCCAGCAGTGAGATGGCGTTGGGCGAGCAGTACTTC. The encoded protein is CASSEMALGEQYF.

The chain carries TRBV7-3 and TRBJ2-5, with D hard to call. V lost 6 bases, J lost 5 bases, and 13 bases lay in between. From germline, CDR1 is SGHTA and CDR2 FQGTGA. This CDR3 is built from 13 residues. CDR3 coding DNA: TGTGCCAGCAGTTCAGAACCCGGGGAGACCCAGTACTTC. Its protein product is CASSSEPGETQYF.

The chain uses TRBV3-1 (or the pseudogene TRBV3-2) and TRBJ1-4; no definite D call. The V and J ends lost 1 base and 5 bases respectively, with 8 bases between them. Germline lookup yields CDR1 LGHDT and CDR2 YNNKEL (reference sequence). The CDR3 spans 14 residues. CDR3 sequence: CASSQGLQNEKLFF. CDR3 coding DNA: TGTGCCAGCAGCCAAGGGCTCCAGAATGAAAAACTGTTTTTT.

The chain uses TRBV25-1 and TRBJ2-7, with a weak D call TRBD1 (6 bases). Germline CDR1 MGHDK, CDR2 SYGVNS. The ends were cut back, 5 bases at V and 7 bases at J, with 18 bases in the middle. The CDR3 runs to 14 residues. The CDR3 spells CASSRAGAEREQYF. Here the CDR3 DNA reads TGTGCCAGCAGTAGGGCAGGGGCAGAGAGGGAGCAGTACTTC.

Comments on this clone: The sample carries other DNA sequences with the same CDR3. The V gene is TRBV9, the J gene TRBJ2-7; D may match TRBD1 or TRBD2 (5 bases each). Trimming removed 2 bases from V and 0 bases from J, with 6 bases in between. The CDR3 consists of 13 residues. Germline values: CDR1 SGDLS, CDR2 YYNGEE. The CDR3 sequence: CASSVGTSYEQYF. CDR3 coding DNA: TGTGCCAGCAGCGTCGGGACCTCCTACGAGCAGTACTTC.

This clone was counted a single time. The rearrangement links TRBV19 to TRBJ1-2, with D possibly being TRBD1 (5 bases). CDR3 length equals 13 residues. Germline lookup yields CDR1 LNHDA and CDR2 SQIVND (reference sequence). V dropped 8 bases and J dropped 4 bases, with 14 bases sitting between them. CDR3 sequence reads: CASAGRGGYGYTF. For the CDR3, the DNA is TGTGCCAGTGCCGGGAGGGGCGGCTATGGCTACACCTTC.

The CDR3 spells CASRDWGSSGNTIYF. CDR3 nucleotide sequence: TGTGCCAGCAGGGATTGGGGCAGCTCTGGAAACACCATATATTTT. This sequence joins TRBV6-6 and TRBJ1-3; a possible D gene is TRBD1 (5 bases). With 6 bases removed from V and 0 bases from J, the gap between germline ends came to 12 bases. CDR1 and CDR2 from the germline V gene are MNHNY and SVGAGI (reference sequence). The CDR3 loop spans 15 amino acids.

The chain couples TRBV19 to TRBJ2-1; TRBD2 matches at 10 bases. The length of the CDR3 is 17 residues. The germline V gene encodes CDR1 LNHDA and CDR2 SQIVND (reference sequence). V was clipped by 7 bases and J by 0 bases; unmatched bases: 9. DNA of the CDR3: TGTGCCAGTACCTGGACTAGCGGAGGGTTCTCCTACAATGAGCAGTTCTTC. It specifies CASTWTSGGFSYNEQFF.

The genes are TRBV7-2 and TRBJ2-5; the D call may be TRBD1 or TRBD2 (7 bases each). Looked up from germline, CDR1 is SGHTA and CDR2 is FQGNSA. This CDR3 contains 14 residues. CDR3 residues: CASAGAGGEETQYF. DNA of the CDR3: TGTGCAAGCGCGGGGGCAGGGGGGGAAGAGACCCAGTACTTC.

The CDR3 loop reads CASRRQGADNSPLHF. Written as DNA, the CDR3 is TGTGCCAGCAGACGACAGGGGGCTGATAATTCACCCCTCCACTTT. The genes are TRBV2 and TRBJ1-6; 10 nucleotides agree with TRBD1. V dropped 6 bases and J dropped 5; count of bases not matched to a gene: 4. The CDR3 consists of 15 residues. Germline CDR1 SNHLY, CDR2 FYNNEI.

The CDR3 loop is CASSQDASLSAEQFF. In DNA form, the CDR3 reads TGCGCCAGCAGCCAAGATGCATCCCTATCGGCCGAGCAGTTCTTC. The V call is TRBV4-1, the J call TRBJ2-1; D unclear. CDR3 size: 15 residues. V was trimmed by 0 bases and J by 10 bases, leaving 16 bases between them. CDR1 MGHRA and CDR2 YSYEKL come from the germline V gene.

The chain links TRBV6-2 or TRBV6-3 to TRBJ2-2; TRBD2 agrees at 7 bases. The germline V gene encodes CDR1 MNHEY and CDR2 SVGEGT. The CDR3 spans 18 residues. V shed 0 bases and J 6 bases; nucleotides not matched to a gene: 13. CDR3 region: CASSYSTTSRGRPGELFF. CDR3 DNA: TGTGCCAGCAGTTACTCTACGACTAGCAGAGGCCGACCCGGGGAGCTGTTTTTT.

The gene calls are TRBV28 and TRBJ2-3, with 8 bases identical to TRBD2. The CDR3 has 16 amino acids. J gave up 1 base and V 3 bases, and 6 bases lay outside the gene matches. Germline-derived CDR1 and CDR2 are MDHEN and SYDVKM. CDR3 residues: CASSFLAGGGTDTQYF. The DNA for the CDR3 is TGTGCCAGCAGTTTCTTGGCGGGGGGCGGCACAGATACGCAGTATTTT. The full variable domain, completed using reference TRBV28 and TRBJ2-3, is DVKVTQSSRYLVKRTGEKVFLECVQDMDHENMFWYRQDPGLGLRLIYFSYDVKMKEKGDIPEGYSVSREKKERFSLILESASTNQTSMYLCASSFLAGGGTDTQYFGPGTRLTVL.

The J gene is TRBJ2-1, the V gene TRBV5-1; 11 nucleotides line up with TRBD2. Losses at the gene ends were 2 bases for V and 7 bases for J; bases not matched to a gene: 8. This CDR3 is built from 16 residues. Germline loops: CDR1 SGHRS, CDR2 YFSETQ. The CDR3, as DNA: TGCGCCAGCAGCTTAAGACTAGCGGGACGTCAGAATGAGCAGTTCTTC. The encoded protein is CASSLRLAGRQNEQFF.

This clone was counted a single time. The chain recombines TRBV7-8 with TRBJ2-5; 9 positions agree with TRBD2. The germline gives CDR1 SGHVS, CDR2 FQNEAQ. V lost 8 bases and J lost 1; bases outside the gene matches: 8. The length of the CDR3 is 15 residues. The CDR3 here is CASFRGGGAQETQYF. The DNA of the CDR3 is TGTGCCAGCTTCCGGGGCGGGGGGGCCCAAGAGACCCAGTACTTC.

The chain carries TRBV7-2 and TRBJ1-1; D is unresolved. Germline assignment: CDR1 SGHTA and CDR2 FQGNSA. V was clipped by 2 bases and J by 0 bases, with 13 bases between them. CDR3 size: 16 residues. The CDR3 DNA sequence: TGTGCCAGCAGCTTACGGGCGGGAGAGTTGAACACTGAAGCTTTCTTT. It encodes CASSLRAGELNTEAFF.

This rearrangement joins TRBV7-9 to TRBJ2-1; no clear D. Germline-derived CDR1 and CDR2 are SEHNR and FQNEAQ (reference sequence). Trimming stripped 2 bases from V and 1 base from J, with 9 bases between. This CDR3 has 15 amino acids. As DNA, the CDR3 is TGTGCCAGCAGCTTAAAACAGACTTCCTACAATGAGCAGTTCTTC. Encoded protein: CASSLKQTSYNEQFF.

J is TRBJ1-5 and V is TRBV2; D remains unclear. Trimming shortened V by 6 bases and J by 0 bases, and 12 bases separated the two germline ends. Germline V gene data show CDR1 as SNHLY and CDR2 as FYNNEI. The CDR3 loop spans 15 amino acids. This chain's CDR3 is CASSLGRSSNQPQHF. The CDR3 DNA reads TGTGCCAGCAGCCTAGGACGGTCTAGCAATCAGCCCCAGCATTTT.

This rearrangement joins TRBV7-3 to TRBJ2-1; 10 positions agree with TRBD2. The CDR3 extends over 15 amino acids. CDR1 SGHTA and CDR2 FQGTGA come from the germline V gene. With 5 bases clipped from V and 8 bases from J, the junction kept 9 bases outside the gene matches. CDR3 residues: CASSPSGGAVYEQFF. CDR3 coding DNA: TGTGCCAGCAGCCCAAGCGGGGGGGCCGTCTATGAGCAGTTCTTC.

The chain has TRBV14 and TRBJ2-3; tentatively, D is TRBD1 (6 bases). The CDR3 is 14 residues long. Germline V gene data show CDR1 as SGHDN and CDR2 as FVKESK. V lost 4 bases and J lost 3, with 11 bases in between. The CDR3 loop is CASSPLTGTDTQYF. The CDR3 nucleotides read TGTGCCAGCAGCCCCTTAACAGGGACAGATACGCAGTATTTT.

The gene calls are TRBV5-1 and TRBJ2-2, with a weak D call TRBD2 (6 bases). The CDR3 is 15 amino acids. Trimming pared 0 bases from V and 5 bases from J, leaving 11 bases between. Germline CDR1 SGHRS, CDR2 YFSETQ. The CDR3 loop is CASSLDGGTTGELFF. The CDR3 coding sequence is TGCGCCAGCAGCTTGGACGGGGGTACAACCGGGGAGCTGTTTTTT.

The chain couples TRBV4-2 to TRBJ2-3, with 7 bases aligning to TRBD2. V was pared by 0 bases and J by 2 bases, with 5 bases of the junction left unmatched. CDR3 length: 16 residues. Germline V lookup: CDR1 LGHNA, CDR2 YNFKEQ. The CDR3 here is CASSQEASGSTDTQYF. Here the CDR3 DNA reads TGTGCCAGCAGCCAAGAGGCTAGCGGATCCACAGATACGCAGTATTTT.